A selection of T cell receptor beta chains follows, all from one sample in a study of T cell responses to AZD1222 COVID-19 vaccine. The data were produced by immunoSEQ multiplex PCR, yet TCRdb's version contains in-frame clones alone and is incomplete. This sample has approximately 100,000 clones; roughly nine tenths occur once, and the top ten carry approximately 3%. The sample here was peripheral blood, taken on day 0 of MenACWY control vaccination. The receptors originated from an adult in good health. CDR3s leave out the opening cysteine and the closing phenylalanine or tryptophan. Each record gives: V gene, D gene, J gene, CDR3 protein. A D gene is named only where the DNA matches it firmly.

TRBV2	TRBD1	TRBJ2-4	ASREDRNIQY
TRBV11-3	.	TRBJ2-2	ASSTGVTGELF
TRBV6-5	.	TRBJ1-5	ASSYEQGIVPQH
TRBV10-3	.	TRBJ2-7	AISDAHGLLSYEQY
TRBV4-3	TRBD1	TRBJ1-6	ASSQTTGQGSSPLH
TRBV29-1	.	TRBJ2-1	SVGPIFGGGYNEQF
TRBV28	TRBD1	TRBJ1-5	ASSLSTGQGRGGNQPQH
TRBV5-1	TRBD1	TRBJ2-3	ASSPGQGFVTQY
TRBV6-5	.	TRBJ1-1	ASSYSIGVTEAF
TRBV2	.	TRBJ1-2	ASSDQGTYGYT
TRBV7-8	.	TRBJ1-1	ASSFGQNLWNTEAF
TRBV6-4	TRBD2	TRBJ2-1	ASSETSGQYNEQF
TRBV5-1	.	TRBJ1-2	AGAPGEGSGYGYT
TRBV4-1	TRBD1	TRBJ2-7	ASSQGGQGETYEQY
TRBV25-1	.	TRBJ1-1	ASRVDTEAF
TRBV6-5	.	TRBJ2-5	ASSRWQGETQY
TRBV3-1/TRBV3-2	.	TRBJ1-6	ASSPPLH
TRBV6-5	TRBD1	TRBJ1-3	ASVTHRGSGNTIY
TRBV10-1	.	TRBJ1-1	ASSPGSSTEAF
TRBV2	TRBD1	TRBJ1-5	ASSADREQPQH
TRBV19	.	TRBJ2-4	ASSIRREAKNIQY
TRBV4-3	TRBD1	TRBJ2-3	ASSQDLPGGGTDTQY
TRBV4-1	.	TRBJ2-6	ASSQDPGTGANVLT
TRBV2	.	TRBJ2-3	ASSVIDTQY
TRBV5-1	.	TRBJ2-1	ASSLNDNEQF
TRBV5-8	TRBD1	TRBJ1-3	ASSLAPGGSGNTIY
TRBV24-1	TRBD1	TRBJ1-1	ATSDSRQGNTEAF
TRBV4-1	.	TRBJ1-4	ASSLHRQAAANEKLF
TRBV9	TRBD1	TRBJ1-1	ASSVVGTGSDEAF
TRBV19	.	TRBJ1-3	ASSIRVALRDTIY
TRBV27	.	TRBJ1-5	ASSAASNQPQH